The clone carrying this T cell receptor (beta chain) has more than one count but fewer than ten. The sample belongs to a study of blood T cell repertoires in COVID-19. Study-wide context: COVID-19 samples from acute and convalescent phases originated in the United States, Italy and Spain. PBMCs, B-cell-depleted T cells, or T cells provided the cDNA or gDNA that made up the material.

The authors' processing: From reference gene primer amplification, estimates of nucleated cell counts were derived. The protocol was immunoSEQ multiplex PCR, while the TCRdb copy is restricted to in-frame clones and leaves out a portion. That table gives V, J and clone size, and the DNA gave D and trimming. This repertoire shows roughly 250,000 clones, roughly 84% found once; its top ten account for approximately 4%. The CDR3 totals 13 residues. Trimming pared 1 base from V and 8 bases from J, leaving 12 bases between. Germline loops: CDR1 SGHRS, CDR2 YFSETQ. The TCR originated in a woman aged 40 to 50 with active or convalescent COVID-19. This chain joins TRBV5-1 and TRBJ1-2, with D perhaps matching TRBD1 (6 bases). Specimen: peripheral blood. The CDR3 sequence is CASSLSPGAGYTF. CDR3 bases: TGCGCCAGCAGCTTGTCCCCAGGGGCCGGCTACACCTTC. The full variable domain, its missing parts supplied by reference TRBV5-1 and TRBJ1-2, is KAGVTQTPRYLIKTRGQQVTLSCSPISGHRSVSWYQQTPGQGLQFLFEYFSETQRNKGNFPGRFSGRQFSNSRSEMNVSTLELGDSALYLCASSLSPGAGYTFGSGTRLTVV.